This TCR beta chain originates from a study of cytomegalovirus exposure and HLA in healthy donors. General study results and limits: Among TCR beta chains, those listed as cytomegalovirus-associated numbered over 150.

13 Jbeta primers and 60 Vbeta primers were used for the PCR. Clones were read by immunoSEQ multiplex PCR, and TCRdb kept only the in-frame ones, dropping some. The sample has under 70,000 clones; around three quarters are singletons. Points on this clone: Antigen: not known.

The clonotype was recovered from a woman in her sixties or seventies in good health and CMV-seropositive. Sequencing input: PBMCs.

DNA for the CDR3: TGTGCCAGTAAACCGGGACAGGGCACCAATCAGCCCCAGCATTTT. This codes for CASKPGQGTNQPQHF. The chain combines TRBV19 with TRBJ1-5; TRBD1 matches at 9 bases. The CDR3 length is 15 residues. Trimming cost V 7 bases and J 3 bases; bases outside gene matches: 7. The germline V gene encodes CDR1 LNHDA and CDR2 SQIVND (reference sequence). The variable domain in full, completed from reference TRBV19 and TRBJ1-5, reads DGGITQSPKYLFRKEGQNVTLSCEQNLNHDAMYWYRQDPGQGLRLIYYSQIVNDFQKGDIAEGYSVSREKKESFPLTVTSAQKNPTAFYLCASKPGQGTNQPQHFGDGTRLSIL.